The source of this T cell receptor beta chain is a study of shared clonotypes between healthy human individuals. Method: immunoSEQ multiplex PCR; TCRdb's copy keeps in-frame clones and lacks some. The table shows approximately 2.5 million clones, with roughly 93% occurring only once. CDR1 and CDR2 (germline): SGHAT, FQNNGV. V dropped 0 bases and J dropped 6 bases, with 7 bases sitting between them. This CDR3 is built from 13 residues. The receptor was derived from a young man in good health. Some clones in this sample may be carry-over from other donors' samples. The V gene is TRBV11-2, the J gene TRBJ2-3; D gene ambiguous. Sequenced input: naive CD4+ T cells from PBMCs. Subset defined: CD45RA+ positively selected. CDR3 nucleotide sequence: TGTGCCAGCAGCTTAGACACTGGGGATACGCAGTATTTT. Translation: CASSLDTGDTQYF.